The present TCR beta chain was sequenced within a study of blood T cells in healthy people across ages. General observations from the study: For the donors, CMV status was unknown and possibly confounded expanded clonotype changes. TCR beta diversity correlated strongly with naive T cell percentage.

The total RNA that was extracted per sample amounted to at least 5.5 micrograms. This clonotype was seen a few times. Its cognate antigen is unknown. This CDR3 is built from 14 residues. Germline V gives CDR1 MNHEY, CDR2 SMNVEV (reference sequence). V was pared by 6 bases and J by 2 bases, with 7 bases of the junction left unmatched. Primed by a sample-barcoded 5' primer and a J-beta primer mix, a second PCR proceeded for 7 to 11 cycles. Each of the cDNA molecules was tagged by a template-switch adaptor with 12 random nucleotides. TCRdb fed the 5' RACE reads into MiXCR, producing one record per CDR3 protein. The sample has more than 1 million distinct CDR3 sequences; roughly 45% are singletons.

The sample was blood. The clonotype originates from a woman between 55 and 75 years old in good health. The V and J genes are TRBV27 and TRBJ2-7; TRBD1 matches at 7 bases. This CDR3 is CASRPGQSTYEQYF. CDR3 sequence (DNA): TGTGCCAGCAGGCCGGGACAGAGCACCTACGAGCAGTACTTC.